Sequencing of this T cell receptor beta chain was carried out in a study of blood T cell repertoires in COVID-19. Looking at the study overall: The samples span acute and convalescent COVID-19 from the United States, Italy and Spain.

In the original analysis: Amplification from reference gene primers served as the basis for estimated nucleated cell counts. Profiled with immunoSEQ multiplex PCR; TCRdb holds only in-frame clones, not every one. The V and J calls and clone size come from that table; D and trimming were worked out from the DNA. The sample holds roughly 71,000 clones, approximately 85% seen once. The CDR3 length is 14 residues. Trimming removed 1 base at V and 7 bases at J, with 13 bases between. Germline CDR1 is SGHVS and CDR2 is FQNEAQ. The chain is built from TRBV7-8 and TRBJ1-1; D is perhaps TRBD1 (6 bases). The TCR sequence derives from a man between 45 and 60 years old with acute or convalescent COVID-19. The specimen was peripheral blood. As DNA, the CDR3 is TGTGCCAGCAGCTTAGACAGGACAGCCTTTGAAGCTTTCTTT. This translates into CASSLDRTAFEAFF.